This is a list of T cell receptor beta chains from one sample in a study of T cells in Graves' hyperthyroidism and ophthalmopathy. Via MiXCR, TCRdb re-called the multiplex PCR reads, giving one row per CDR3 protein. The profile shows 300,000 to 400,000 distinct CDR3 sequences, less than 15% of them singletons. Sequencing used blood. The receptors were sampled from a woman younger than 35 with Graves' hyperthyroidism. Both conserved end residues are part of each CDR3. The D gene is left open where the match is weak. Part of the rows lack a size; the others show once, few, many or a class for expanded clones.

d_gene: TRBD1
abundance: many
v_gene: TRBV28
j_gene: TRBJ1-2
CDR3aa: CASSPGQTIYGYTF
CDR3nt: TGTGCCAGCAGCCCGGGACAGACAATCTATGGCTACACCTTC

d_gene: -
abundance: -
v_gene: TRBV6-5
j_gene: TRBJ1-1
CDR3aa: CASSYREDTEAFF
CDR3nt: TGTGCCAGCAGTTACCGGGAAGATACTGAAGCTTTCTTT

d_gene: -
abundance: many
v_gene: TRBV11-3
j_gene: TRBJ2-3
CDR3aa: CASSPGVPNTDTQYF
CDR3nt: TGTGCCAGCAGCCCAGGCGTCCCTAACACAGATACGCAGTATTTT

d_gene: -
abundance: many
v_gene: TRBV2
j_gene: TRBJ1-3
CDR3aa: CASNPEAGTIYF
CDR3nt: TGTGCCAGCAACCCGGAAGCTGGCACCATATATTTT

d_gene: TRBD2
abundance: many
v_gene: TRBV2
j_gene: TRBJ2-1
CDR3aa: CASRRLAGGPGEQFF
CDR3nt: TGTGCCAGCAGGCGCCTAGCGGGAGGGCCGGGTGAGCAGTTCTTC

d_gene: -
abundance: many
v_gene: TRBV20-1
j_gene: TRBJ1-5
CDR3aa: CSARSQYNQPQHF
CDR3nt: TGCAGTGCTAGAAGTCAGTACAATCAGCCCCAGCATTTT

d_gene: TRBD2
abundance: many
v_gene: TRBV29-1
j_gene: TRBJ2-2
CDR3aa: CSARSGGAVNTGELFF
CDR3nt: TGCAGCGCAAGGAGCGGGGGGGCCGTAAACACCGGGGAGCTGTTTTTT

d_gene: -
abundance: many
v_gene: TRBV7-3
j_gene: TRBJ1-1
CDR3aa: CASRLLWNTEAFF
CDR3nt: TGTGCCAGCAGACTCCTTTGGAACACTGAAGCTTTCTTT

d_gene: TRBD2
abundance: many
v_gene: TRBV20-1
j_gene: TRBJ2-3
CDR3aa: CSAGTLAGNTDTQYF
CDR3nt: TGCAGTGCTGGTACCTTAGCGGGGAACACAGATACGCAGTATTTT

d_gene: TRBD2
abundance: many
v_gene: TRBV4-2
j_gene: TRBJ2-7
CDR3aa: CASSQGAGGEYEQYF
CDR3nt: TGTGCCAGCAGCCAAGGGGCGGGAGGAGAGTACGAGCAGTACTTC

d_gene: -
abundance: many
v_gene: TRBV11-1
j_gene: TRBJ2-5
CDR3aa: CASSFRGDQETQYF
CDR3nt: TGTGCCAGCAGCTTCCGCGGGGACCAAGAGACCCAGTACTTC

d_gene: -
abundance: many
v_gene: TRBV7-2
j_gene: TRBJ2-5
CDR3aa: CASSSTGETQYF
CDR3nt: TGTGCCAGCAGCTCAACGGGGGAGACCCAGTACTTC

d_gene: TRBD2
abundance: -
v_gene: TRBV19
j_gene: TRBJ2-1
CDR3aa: CASSIRTSGNEQFF
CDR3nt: TGTGCCAGTAGTATAAGGACTAGCGGGAATGAGCAGTTCTTC

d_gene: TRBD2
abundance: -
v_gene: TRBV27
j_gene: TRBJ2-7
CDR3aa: CASSYFSGSGYEQYF
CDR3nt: TGTGCCAGCAGCTATTTTAGCGGGAGCGGCTACGAGCAGTACTTC

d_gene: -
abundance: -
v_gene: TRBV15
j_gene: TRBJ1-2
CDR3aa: CATSISDNYGYTF
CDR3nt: TGTGCCACCAGCATCAGCGACAACTATGGCTACACCTTC

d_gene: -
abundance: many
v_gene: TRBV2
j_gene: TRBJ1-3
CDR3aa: CAGAPAGNTIYF
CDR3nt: TGTGCCGGGGCGCCCGCTGGAAACACCATATATTTT

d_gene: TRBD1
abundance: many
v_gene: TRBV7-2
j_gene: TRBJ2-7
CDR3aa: CASSLGQDRGQEQYF
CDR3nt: TGTGCCAGCAGCTTAGGCCAGGACAGGGGGCAAGAGCAGTACTTC

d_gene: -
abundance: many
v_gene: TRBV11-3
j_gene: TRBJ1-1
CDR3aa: CASSLHGGSPEAFF
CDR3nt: TGTGCCAGCAGCTTACATGGGGGTAGCCCTGAAGCTTTCTTT

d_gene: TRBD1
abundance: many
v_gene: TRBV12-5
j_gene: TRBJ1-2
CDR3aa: CASSDRGSGYTF
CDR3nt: TGTGCTAGTTCGGACAGGGGCTCTGGCTACACCTTC

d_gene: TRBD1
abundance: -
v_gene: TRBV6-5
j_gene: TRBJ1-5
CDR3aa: CASSYSGQDNQPQHF
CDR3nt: TGTGCCAGCAGTTACTCGGGACAGGATAATCAGCCCCAGCATTTT

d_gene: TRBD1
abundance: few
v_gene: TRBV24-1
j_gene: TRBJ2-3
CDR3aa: CATSDSGTGADTQYF
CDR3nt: TGTGCCACCAGTGATTCCGGGACAGGGGCAGATACGCAGTATTTT

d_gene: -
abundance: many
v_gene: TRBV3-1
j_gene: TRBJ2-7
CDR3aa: CASSLRVGEQYF
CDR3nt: TGTGCCAGCAGCCTAAGGGTCGGCGAGCAGTACTTC

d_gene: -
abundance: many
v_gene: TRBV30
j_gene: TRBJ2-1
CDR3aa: CAWSGYGTWDDEQFF
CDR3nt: TGTGCCTGGAGTGGATACGGGACCTGGGACGATGAGCAGTTCTTC

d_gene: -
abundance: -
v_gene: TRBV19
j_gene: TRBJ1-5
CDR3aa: CASSTTDNQPQHF
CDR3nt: TGTGCCAGTAGTACCACCGACAATCAGCCCCAGCATTTT

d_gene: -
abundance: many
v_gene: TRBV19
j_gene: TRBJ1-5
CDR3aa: CASRIQGGGNQPQHF
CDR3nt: TGTGCCAGTAGAATACAGGGCGGTGGCAATCAGCCCCAGCATTTT

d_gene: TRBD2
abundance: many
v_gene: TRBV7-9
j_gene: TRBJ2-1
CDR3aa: CASSSGTSGYNEQFF
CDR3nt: TGTGCCAGCAGCTCCGGGACTAGCGGATACAATGAGCAGTTCTTC

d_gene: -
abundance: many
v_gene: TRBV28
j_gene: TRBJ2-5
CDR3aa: CASSLVAKETQYF
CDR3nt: TGTGCCAGCAGTTTGGTAGCGAAAGAGACCCAGTACTTC

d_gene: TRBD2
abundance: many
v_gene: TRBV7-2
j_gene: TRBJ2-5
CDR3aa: CASSQLAGAGGETQYF
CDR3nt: TGTGCCAGCAGCCAACTAGCGGGGGCCGGGGGAGAGACCCAGTACTTC

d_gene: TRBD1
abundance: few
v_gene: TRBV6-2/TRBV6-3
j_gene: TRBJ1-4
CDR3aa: CASRLGQREVGDEKLFF
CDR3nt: TGTGCCAGCAGACTGGGACAGCGAGAAGTGGGAGATGAAAAACTGTTTTTT

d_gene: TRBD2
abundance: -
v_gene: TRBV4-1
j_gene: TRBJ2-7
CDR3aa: CASSQGTSGGYEQYF
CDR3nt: TGCGCCAGCAGCCAGGGGACTAGCGGGGGCTACGAGCAGTACTTC

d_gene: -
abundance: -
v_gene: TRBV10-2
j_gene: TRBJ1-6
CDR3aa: CASSRPGSSPLHF
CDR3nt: TGCGCCAGCAGCCGACCAGGGTCTTCACCCCTCCACTTT

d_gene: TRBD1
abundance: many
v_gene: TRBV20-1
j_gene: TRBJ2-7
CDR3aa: CSALPGQGAYEQYF
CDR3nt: TGCAGTGCGCTGCCGGGACAGGGGGCCTACGAGCAGTACTTC

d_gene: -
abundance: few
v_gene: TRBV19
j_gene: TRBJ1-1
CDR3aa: CASSIGGTNTEAFF
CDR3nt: TGTGCCAGTAGTATTGGGGGGACCAACACTGAAGCTTTCTTT

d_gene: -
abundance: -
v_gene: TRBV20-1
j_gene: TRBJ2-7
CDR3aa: CSAPSGPYEQYF
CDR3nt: TGCAGTGCCCCGTCGGGGCCTTACGAGCAGTACTTC

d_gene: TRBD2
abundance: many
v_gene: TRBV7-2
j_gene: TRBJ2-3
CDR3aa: CASSPERTSDYTDTQYF
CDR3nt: TGTGCCAGCAGCCCGGAGCGGACTAGCGATTACACAGATACGCAGTATTTT

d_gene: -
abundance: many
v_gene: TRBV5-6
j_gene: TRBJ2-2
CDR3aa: CASSIGDTGELFF
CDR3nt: TGTGCCAGCAGCATCGGGGACACCGGGGAGCTGTTTTTT

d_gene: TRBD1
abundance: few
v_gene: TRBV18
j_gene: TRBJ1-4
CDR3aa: CASSQIQGTNEKLFF
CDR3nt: TGTGCCAGCTCCCAGATACAGGGGACTAATGAAAAACTGTTTTTT

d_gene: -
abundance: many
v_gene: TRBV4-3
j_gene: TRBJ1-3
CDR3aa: CASSQETSLLGSPGNTIYF
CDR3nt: TGCGCCAGCAGCCAAGAGACGTCACTTCTCGGCTCGCCTGGAAACACCATATATTTT

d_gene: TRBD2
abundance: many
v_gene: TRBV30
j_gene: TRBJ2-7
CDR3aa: CAWSNGGSTDEQYF
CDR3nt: TGTGCCTGGAGTAACGGGGGGAGTACCGACGAGCAGTACTTC

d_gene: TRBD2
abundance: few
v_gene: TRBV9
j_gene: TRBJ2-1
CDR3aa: CASSAVAGGSYNEQFF
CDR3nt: TGTGCCAGCAGCGCCGTAGCGGGGGGCTCCTACAATGAGCAGTTCTTC

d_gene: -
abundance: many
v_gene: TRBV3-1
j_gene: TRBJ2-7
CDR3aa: CASSQEEHEQYF
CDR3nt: TGTGCCAGCAGCCAAGAAGAACACGAGCAGTACTTC

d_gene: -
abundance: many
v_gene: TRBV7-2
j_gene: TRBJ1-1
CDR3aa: CASSLDRGRPWAFF
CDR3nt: TGTGCCAGCAGCTTAGATCGAGGCAGACCGTGGGCTTTCTTT

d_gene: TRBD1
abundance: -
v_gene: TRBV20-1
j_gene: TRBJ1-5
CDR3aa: CSAGSVGQGYQPQHF
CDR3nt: TGCAGTGCTGGCTCCGTGGGACAGGGGTATCAGCCCCAGCATTTT

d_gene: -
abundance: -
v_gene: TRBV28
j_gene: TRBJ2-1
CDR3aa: CASSLPARDPFF
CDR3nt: TGTGCCAGCAGTCTCCCTGCTAGGGATCCGTTCTTC

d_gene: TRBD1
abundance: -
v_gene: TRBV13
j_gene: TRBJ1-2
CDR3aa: CVSSPGTGNYGYTF
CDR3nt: TGTGTCAGCAGCCCAGGGACAGGGAACTATGGCTACACCTTC